These 27 T cell receptor beta chains originate from one sample sequenced in a study of T cell responses to AZD1222 COVID-19 vaccine. Produced via immunoSEQ multiplex PCR; TCRdb's table is partial and in-frame only. Of about 50,000 clones detected, roughly three quarters appear once; the ten largest clones hold around 5%. The sequenced sample was peripheral blood, obtained 28 days after the second AZD1222 dose. The receptor source for this set is an adult who received the AZD1222 COVID-19 vaccine.

The genes are TRBV5-6 and TRBJ2-7, with D perhaps TRBD1 (6 bases). Germline V CDR1 and CDR2: SGHDT, YYEEEE. The CDR3 covers 13 residues. V dropped 3 bases and J dropped 4 bases, with 11 bases sitting between them. CDR3 nucleotide sequence: TGTGCCAGCAGCTCGTGGGGGCTGTACGAGCAGTACGTC. Its protein is CASSSWGLYEQYV.

The V gene is TRBV11-2, the J gene TRBJ2-1, with D possibly TRBD2 on 6 matching bases. Trimming removed 5 bases from V and 7 bases from J, with 9 bases in between. The CDR3 has 12 residues. Per the germline V gene, CDR1 is SGHAT and CDR2 is FQNNGV. The CDR3 sequence is CASSASGNEQFF. CDR3 in DNA: TGTGCCAGCAGCGCGAGCGGGAATGAGCAGTTCTTC.

The chain has TRBV5-1 and TRBJ1-2; D is ambiguous. V lost 3 bases, J lost 6 bases, and 12 bases lay in between. Germline V lookup: CDR1 SGHRS, CDR2 YFSETQ. The CDR3 length is 13 residues. DNA of the CDR3: TGCGCCAGCAGCTGGGAGGGTATCAATGGCTACACCTTC. The encoded protein is CASSWEGINGYTF.

This clone was detected a few times. The chain uses TRBV30 and TRBJ1-5; D gene uncertain. Trimming cost V 1 base and J 0 bases, with 10 bases left between them. CDR3 length: 15 residues. The germline CDR1 and CDR2 sequences are GTSNPN and SVGIG (reference sequence). The CDR3 sequence: CAWSEAAYSNQPQHF. In DNA form, the CDR3 reads TGTGCCTGGAGTGAGGCAGCCTATAGCAATCAGCCCCAGCATTTT.

Only a few counts were recorded for this clone. The rearrangement uses TRBV6-4 and TRBJ2-1, with D unclear. This CDR3 region has 14 residues. Trimming left V 2 bases short and J 0 bases short, with 5 bases between. Germline values: CDR1 MRHNA, CDR2 SNTAGT. CDR3 bases: TGTGCCAGCAGTGACCGGAGCTCCTACAATGAGCAGTTCTTC. Encoded protein: CASSDRSSYNEQFF.

The rearrangement uses TRBV29-1 and TRBJ2-3; D gene ambiguous. Trimming stripped 1 base from V and 0 bases from J, with 2 bases between. The CDR3 spans 12 residues. Looked up from germline, CDR1 is SQVTM and CDR2 is ANQGSEA. CDR3 DNA sequence: TGCAGCGTTGAAGGAAGCACAGATACGCAGTATTTT. This encodes CSVEGSTDTQYF.

This clone was observed a few times. The chain employs TRBV27 and TRBJ1-4, with unresolved D. The CDR3 is 15 residues long. Trimming stripped 2 bases from V and 0 bases from J, with 7 bases between. Looked up from germline, CDR1 is MNHEY and CDR2 is SMNVEV (reference sequence). CDR3 nucleotides: TGTGCCAGCAGTTTACTCGGTGCAACTAATGAAAAACTGTTTTTT. This translates into CASSLLGATNEKLFF. The whole variable domain, remainder taken from reference TRBV27 and TRBJ1-4, is EAQVTQNPRYLITVTGKKLTVTCSQNMNHEYMSWYRQDPGLGLRQIYYSMNVEVTDKGDVPEGYKVSRKEKRNFPLILESPSPNQTSLYFCASSLLGATNEKLFFGSGTQLSVL.

The J gene is TRBJ1-5, the V gene TRBV9; maybe TRBD1 (5 bases). Trimming shortened V by 1 base and J by 5 bases, and 10 bases separated the two germline ends. This CDR3 contains 14 residues. Per the germline V gene, CDR1 is SGDLS and CDR2 is YYNGEE. This CDR3 is CASSVSGGYQPQHF. In nucleotides, the CDR3 is TGTGCCAGCAGCGTAAGTGGGGGATATCAGCCCCAGCATTTT.

This clone was found a few times. The CDR3 region has the DNA TGTGCCAGCAGCCCGTCCGGGACCACAAATCAGCCCCAGCATTTT. This translates into CASSPSGTTNQPQHF. The J gene is TRBJ1-5, the V gene TRBV4-2, with a tentative D call TRBD1 (5 bases). This CDR3 region has 15 residues. Trimming stripped 4 bases from V and 4 bases from J, with 14 bases between. Germline lookup yields CDR1 LGHNA and CDR2 YNFKEQ.

This clone has only one observation. V and J are TRBV18 and TRBJ2-3, with TRBD1 identical over 7 bases. The V gene end was trimmed by 0 bases and the J gene end by 7 bases; junction bases not matched to a gene: 7. This CDR3 spans 15 amino acids. The germline V gene has CDR1 KGHSH and CDR2 LQKENI. The CDR3 bases are TGTGCCAGCTCACCACCGATAGGGGGCTGGAATACGCAGTATTTT. Protein: CASSPPIGGWNTQYF. The full variable domain, rest sourced from reference TRBV18 and TRBJ2-3, is NAGVMQNPRHLVRRRGQEARLRCSPMKGHSHVYWYRQLPEEGLKFMVYLQKENIIDESGMPKERFSAEFPKEGPSILRIQQVVRGDSAAYFCASSPPIGGWNTQYFGPGTRLTVL.

This chain joins TRBV30 and TRBJ2-3, with D maybe TRBD1 (5 bases). Trimming took 0 bases from V and 4 from J, leaving 8 bases between them. Germline V gene data show CDR1 as GTSNPN and CDR2 as SVGIG (reference sequence). The CDR3 length is 13 residues. CDR3 bases: TGTGCCTGGAGTGTGCAGGGCCCAGATACGCAGTATTTT. This translates into CAWSVQGPDTQYF. Full variable domain (rest looked up from reference TRBV30 and TRBJ2-3): SQTIHQWPATLVQPVGSPLSLECTVEGTSNPNLYWYRQAAGRGLQLLFYSVGIGQISSEVPQNLSASRPQDRQFILSSKKLLLSDSGFYLCAWSVQGPDTQYFGPGTRLTVL.

The V gene is TRBV11-2, the J gene TRBJ1-4; D may be TRBD1 (6 bases). Trimming took 0 bases from V and 5 from J, leaving 10 bases between them. Germline CDR1 reads SGHAT; CDR2 reads FQNNGV. There are 15 residues in the CDR3. CDR3 nucleotides: TGTGCCAGCAGCTTAGAGGGGGGGCTAAATGAAAAACTGTTTTTT. Amino acid sequence: CASSLEGGLNEKLFF.

V and J are TRBV9 and TRBJ1-6; D unresolved. CDR3 length: 14 residues. Germline CDR1 reads SGDLS; CDR2 reads YYNGEE. The V end lost 4 bases, the J end lost 9 bases, and 14 bases lay between the germline ends. The CDR3 reads CASSPEGAGSPLHF. CDR3 in DNA: TGTGCCAGCAGCCCTGAGGGCGCGGGTTCACCCCTCCACTTT.

V is TRBV11-2 and J is TRBJ1-3; D not certain. Germline-derived CDR1 and CDR2 are SGHAT and FQNNGV. V lost 3 bases and J lost 7, with 10 bases in between. The CDR3 is 13 residues long. CDR3 residues: CASSFHAGNTIYF. The CDR3 coding sequence is TGTGCCAGCAGCTTTCACGCGGGTAACACCATATATTTT.

This sequence joins TRBV7-2 and TRBJ1-1, with D hard to call. V was shortened by 1 base and J by 0 bases, with 9 bases between the two germline ends. Germline CDR1 is SGHTA and CDR2 is FQGNSA. The CDR3 runs 15 residues. CDR3 DNA: TGTGCCAGCAGCTTAGACGGGCAGCTGAACACTGAAGCTTTCTTT. Translation gives CASSLDGQLNTEAFF.

The genes are TRBV13 and TRBJ1-1; D might be TRBD1 (5 bases). Germline lookup yields CDR1 PRHDT and CDR2 FYEKMQ (reference sequence). The CDR3 loop spans 14 amino acids. The ends were cut back, 4 bases at V and 1 base at J, with 10 bases in the middle. DNA for the CDR3: TGTGCCAGCAGCTCCCGGGACGCGAACACTGAAGCTTTCTTT. This encodes CASSSRDANTEAFF.

CDR3 residues: CASSLSSAPGELFF. CDR3 DNA: TGCGCCAGCAGCTTGAGCAGCGCTCCCGGGGAGCTGTTTTTT. The chain couples TRBV5-1 to TRBJ2-2; no clear D gene. The CDR3 totals 14 residues. Germline CDR1 reads SGHRS; CDR2 reads YFSETQ. Trimming took 1 base from V and 6 from J, leaving 10 bases between them.

The CDR3 nucleotides are TGTGCCAGTAGTATAGACGACAGGGGGCACAACACTGAAGCTTTCTTT. Protein: CASSIDDRGHNTEAFF. The chain has TRBV19 and TRBJ1-1, with 10 bases that match TRBD1. The CDR3 has 16 residues. Trimming cost V 0 bases and J 2 bases; bases outside gene matches: 3. The V gene's germline CDR1 is LNHDA and CDR2 SQIVND (reference sequence).

The chain combines TRBV19 with TRBJ1-6; D is ambiguous. Between the trimmed V and J ends, which lost 9 bases and 10 bases, there was a span of 19 bases. The CDR3 spans 14 residues. CDR1 is LNHDA and CDR2 is SQIVND in the germline V gene (reference sequence). Here the CDR3 reads CASHAPRGRSPLHF. In DNA form, the CDR3 reads TGTGCCAGCCACGCGCCGCGGGGAAGATCACCCCTCCACTTT. The whole variable domain, remainder taken from reference TRBV19 and TRBJ1-6, is DGGITQSPKYLFRKEGQNVTLSCEQNLNHDAMYWYRQDPGQGLRLIYYSQIVNDFQKGDIAEGYSVSREKKESFPLTVTSAQKNPTAFYLCASHAPRGRSPLHFGNGTRLTVT.

The V and J genes are TRBV5-1 and TRBJ2-3, with D perhaps TRBD1 or TRBD2 (5 bases each). This CDR3 region has 15 residues. V was clipped by 4 bases and J by 2 bases, with 14 bases between them. In germline, CDR1 is SGHRS, CDR2 YFSETQ. The CDR3 nucleotides are TGCGCCAGCAGCGGCGGGCAGGGCATCACAGATACGCAGTATTTT. This sequence encodes CASSGGQGITDTQYF.

This clone showed up just a few times. The chain combines TRBV23-1 with TRBJ2-1; no firm D call. TRBV23-1 counts as an open reading frame of uncertain function. Trimming took 7 bases from V and 2 from J, leaving 21 bases between them. The CDR3 contains 17 residues. This chain's CDR3 is CASTYIPQVRAYNEQFF. The CDR3 DNA sequence: TGCGCCAGCACCTATATACCGCAGGTCCGCGCCTACAATGAGCAGTTCTTC.

This sequence joins TRBV5-1 and TRBJ2-5; the match to TRBD1 covers 9 bases. Looked up from germline, CDR1 is SGHRS and CDR2 is YFSETQ. This CDR3 has 16 residues. Trimming removed 0 bases from V and 5 bases from J; junction bases left unmatched: 8. The CDR3, as DNA: TGCGCCAGCAGCTTGGCCGAGGGACAGGGCCGGGAGACCCAGTACTTC. Protein product: CASSLAEGQGRETQYF.

The chain links TRBV7-2 to TRBJ2-5; 14 nucleotides line up with TRBD2. The V gene's germline CDR1 is SGHTA and CDR2 FQGNSA. The junction had 7 bases not matched to a gene; V was cut back by 5 bases and J by 5 bases. The CDR3 loop spans 16 amino acids. CDR3 sequence reads: CASSGGLAGGRETQYF. The CDR3 DNA reads as TGTGCCAGCAGCGGTGGACTAGCGGGAGGACGGGAGACCCAGTACTTC.

The chain is built from TRBV18 and TRBJ1-6; D is perhaps TRBD1 (5 bases). The CDR3 spans 14 residues. Trimming shortened V by 3 bases and J by 10 bases, and 13 bases separated the two germline ends. Germline assignment: CDR1 KGHSH and CDR2 LQKENI. CDR3 bases: TGTGCCAGCTCACCCGAGGGGTCGGTGTCACCCCTCCACTTT. Translating it yields CASSPEGSVSPLHF.

The chain employs TRBV29-1 and TRBJ1-2; 9 nucleotides match TRBD1. The CDR3 totals 12 residues. Germline lookup yields CDR1 SQVTM and CDR2 ANQGSEA. The trim removed 6 bases at V and 4 bases at J, leaving 3 bases unmatched. The CDR3 is CSVEDRGYGYTF. The CDR3 nucleotides read TGCAGCGTCGAGGACAGGGGCTATGGCTACACCTTC.

This clone has just a few counts. The chain has TRBV15 and TRBJ1-5, with 8 positions matching TRBD1. Germline values: CDR1 LNHNV, CDR2 YYDKDF (reference sequence). The CDR3 loop spans 16 amino acids. V lost 3 bases, J lost 3 bases, and 7 bases stayed unmatched. The CDR3 sequence is CATSSPGQVFNQPQHF. For the CDR3, the DNA is TGTGCCACCAGCAGTCCGGGACAGGTGTTCAATCAGCCCCAGCATTTT. Full variable domain (remainder filled in from reference TRBV15 and TRBJ1-5): DAMVIQNPRYQVTQFGKPVTLSCSQTLNHNVMYWYQQKSSQAPKLLFHYYDKDFNNEADTPDNFQSRRPNTSFCFLDIRSPGLGDTAMYLCATSSPGQVFNQPQHFGDGTRLSIL.

This sequence joins TRBV20-1 and TRBJ2-1; D is undetermined. The CDR3 consists of 11 residues. Germline V gene lookup returns CDR1 DFQATT and CDR2 SNEGSKA (reference sequence). Deletions cut 3 bases from V and 8 bases from J, with 8 bases between. The CDR3 protein is CSASEWDEQFF. DNA for the CDR3: TGCAGTGCTAGTGAGTGGGATGAGCAGTTCTTC.